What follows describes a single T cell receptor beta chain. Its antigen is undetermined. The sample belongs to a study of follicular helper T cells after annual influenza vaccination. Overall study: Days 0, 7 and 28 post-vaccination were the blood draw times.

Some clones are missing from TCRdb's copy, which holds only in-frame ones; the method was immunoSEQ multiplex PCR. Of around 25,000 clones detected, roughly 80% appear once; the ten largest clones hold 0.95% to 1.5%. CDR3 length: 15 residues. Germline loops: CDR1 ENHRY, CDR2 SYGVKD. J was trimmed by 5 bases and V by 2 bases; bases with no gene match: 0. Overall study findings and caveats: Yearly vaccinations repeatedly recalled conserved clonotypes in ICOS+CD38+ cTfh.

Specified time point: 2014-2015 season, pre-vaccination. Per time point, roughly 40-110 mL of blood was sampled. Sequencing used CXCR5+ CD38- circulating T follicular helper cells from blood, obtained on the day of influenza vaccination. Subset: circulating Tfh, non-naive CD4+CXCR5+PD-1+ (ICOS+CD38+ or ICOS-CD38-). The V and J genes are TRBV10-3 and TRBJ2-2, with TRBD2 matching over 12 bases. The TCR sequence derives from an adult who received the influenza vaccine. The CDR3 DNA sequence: TGTGCCATCAGTGAGACTAGCGGGGGGACCGGGGAGCTGTTTTTT. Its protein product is CAISETSGGTGELFF.